What follows are 20 T cell receptor beta chains derived from one specimen sequenced in a study of blood T cell repertoires in COVID-19. Clones were read by immunoSEQ multiplex PCR, and TCRdb kept only the in-frame ones, dropping some. The sample lists about 120,000 clones, around 76% occurring once. The sequenced material came from peripheral blood. The origin of the receptors is a man between 65 and 80 years old with acute or convalescent COVID-19.

This chain uses TRBV29-1 with TRBJ2-7; 7 bases agree with TRBD2. V was clipped by 4 bases and J by 1 base; unmatched bases: 1. CDR1 and CDR2 (germline): SQVTM, ANQGSEA. The CDR3 spans 12 residues. CDR3 nucleotides: TGCAGCGTTGGCGGGGGATCCTACGAGCAGTACTTC. It is translated as CSVGGGSYEQYF.

The chain is built from TRBV6-1 and TRBJ2-7, with D tentatively TRBD1 (5 bases). V was pared by 2 bases and J by 2 bases, with 13 bases between. The CDR3 is 15 amino acids. Per the germline V gene, CDR1 is MNHNS and CDR2 is SASEGT. Here the CDR3 reads CASSELGRAAYEQYF. The CDR3 DNA is TGTGCCAGCAGTGAATTGGGCAGGGCAGCCTACGAGCAGTACTTC.

This clone came up a few times. The CDR3 sequence is CASSVGSQPQHF. The CDR3 region has the DNA TGTGCCAGTAGTGTCGGTTCCCAGCCCCAGCATTTT. V and J are TRBV19 and TRBJ1-5; D not resolved. Trimming took off 5 bases at V and 7 bases at J, with 9 bases between the two ends. The CDR3 has 12 residues. CDR1 and CDR2 (germline): LNHDA, SQIVND (reference sequence). Filled out from reference TRBV19 and TRBJ1-5, the complete variable domain reads DGGITQSPKYLFRKEGQNVTLSCEQNLNHDAMYWYRQDPGQGLRLIYYSQIVNDFQKGDIAEGYSVSREKKESFPLTVTSAQKNPTAFYLCASSVGSQPQHFGDGTRLSIL.

Of note for this clone: One end of the junction does not line up with germline, which may come from a read error. The chain recombines TRBV7-7 with TRBJ2-7; TRBD2 aligns across 12 bases. CDR1 is SSHAT and CDR2 is FNYEAQ in the germline V gene (reference sequence). This CDR3 is 15 amino acids long. In nucleotides, the CDR3 is TGTGCTAGCAGCTTAGGACTAGCGGGGTTGGGGGAGCAGTACTTC. Translation: CASSLGLAGLGEQYF. Full variable domain (outside the CDR3, taken from reference TRBV7-7 and TRBJ2-7): GAGVSQSPRYKVTKRGQDVTLRCDPISSHATLYWYQQALGQGPEFLTYFNYEAQPDKSGLPSDRFSAERPEGSISTLTIQRTEQRDSAMYRCASSLGLAGLGEQYFGPGTRLTVT.

The J gene is TRBJ1-2, the V gene TRBV25-1; possibly TRBD1 for D (6 bases). This CDR3 comprises 13 residues. Looked up from germline, CDR1 is MGHDK and CDR2 is SYGVNS. The germline V and J ends were trimmed by 5 bases and 5 bases, with 12 bases remaining between them. CDR3 bases: TGTGCCAGCAGTAGGGAAGGGGGTTATGGCTACACCTTC. Amino acid sequence: CASSREGGYGYTF.

The CDR3: CASSRTGGNTEAFF. The CDR3 coding sequence is TGTGCCAGCTCACGAACAGGGGGGAACACTGAAGCTTTCTTT. This chain links TRBV18 with TRBJ1-1; 8 bases line up with TRBD1. The CDR3 consists of 14 residues. In germline, CDR1 is KGHSH, CDR2 LQKENI. Germline trimming cut 4 bases from V and 1 base from J; bases unmatched to any gene: 2.

The gene calls are TRBV5-1 and TRBJ1-1, with a tentative D call TRBD1 (5 bases). Trimming took 1 base from V and 4 from J, leaving 11 bases between them. This CDR3 spans 14 amino acids. CDR1 and CDR2 (germline): SGHRS, YFSETQ. The CDR3 DNA sequence: TGCGCCAGCAGCTTGCCTTTGGGGGGCACTGAAGCTTTCTTT. This gives the protein CASSLPLGGTEAFF.

The rearrangement uses TRBV7-6 and TRBJ2-3; 10 bases line up with TRBD2. Germline V gives CDR1 SGHVS, CDR2 FNYEAQ. V lost 0 bases, J lost 5 bases, and 14 bases stayed unmatched. The CDR3 is 19 amino acids. Written as DNA, the CDR3 is TGTGCCAGCAGCTTAGCTTTCAGGGTCTCTAGCGGGGGTAGAGATACGCAGTATTTT. The encoded protein is CASSLAFRVSSGGRDTQYF.

The chain combines TRBV4-3 with TRBJ2-6, with TRBD1 matching over 8 bases. Germline CDR1 and CDR2: LGHNA and YSLEER. J lost 2 bases, V lost 0 bases, and 6 bases had no gene match. The CDR3 covers 18 residues. The CDR3 coding sequence is TGCGCCAGCAGCCAAGATCCAGGGGGCGGGGCTGGGGCCAACGTCCTGACTTTC. Amino acids: CASSQDPGGGAGANVLTF.

V and J are TRBV19 and TRBJ2-1; 8 bases fit TRBD1. V gave up 4 bases and J gave up 3 bases; unmatched junction bases: 5. CDR1 is LNHDA, CDR2 SQIVND, per germline (reference sequence). The CDR3 extends over 15 amino acids. The CDR3 loop is CASSSRQGIYNEQFF. CDR3 DNA: TGTGCCAGTAGTAGCCGACAGGGGATCTACAATGAGCAGTTCTTC. Complete variable domain (other parts from reference TRBV19 and TRBJ2-1): DGGITQSPKYLFRKEGQNVTLSCEQNLNHDAMYWYRQDPGQGLRLIYYSQIVNDFQKGDIAEGYSVSREKKESFPLTVTSAQKNPTAFYLCASSSRQGIYNEQFFGPGTRLTVL.

The rearrangement links TRBV4-3 to TRBJ2-3; 8 bases fit TRBD2. V trimming: 1 base; J trimming: 2 bases; junction bases outside the gene matches: 2. The CDR3 runs to 15 residues. Germline V gene sequence: CDR1 LGHNA, CDR2 YSLEER. DNA for the CDR3: TGCGCCAGCAGCCAAGCGGGAGGGGCCACAGATACGCAGTATTTT. This sequence encodes CASSQAGGATDTQYF.

The chain joins TRBV9 to TRBJ1-3; D uncertain. The CDR3 loop spans 14 amino acids. Trimming took 4 bases from V and 0 from J, leaving 8 bases between them. CDR1 is SGDLS, CDR2 YYNGEE, per germline. CDR3 bases: TGTGCCAGCAGCCTCGGTCCCTCTGGAAACACCATATATTTT. Translation gives CASSLGPSGNTIYF.

This clone is classed as medium-sized. This chain joins TRBV5-5 and TRBJ1-3; D remains ambiguous. Looked up from germline, CDR1 is SGHKS and CDR2 is YYEKEE (reference sequence). The germline V and J ends were trimmed by 1 base and 0 bases, with 8 bases remaining between them. This CDR3 has 15 residues. The CDR3 coding sequence is TGTGCCAGCAGCTTGAAGGACTTCTCTGGAAACACCATATATTTT. It specifies CASSLKDFSGNTIYF.

The chain joins TRBV7-3 to TRBJ1-3, with a possible D match to TRBD1 (5 bases). The CDR3 contains 17 residues. Germline loops: CDR1 SGHTA, CDR2 FQGTGA. With 0 bases removed from V and 0 bases from J, the gap between germline ends came to 12 bases. The DNA for the CDR3 is TGTGCCAGCAGCTTAACCGCGGGACGCCACTCTGGAAACACCATATATTTT. Protein: CASSLTAGRHSGNTIYF.

The gene calls are TRBV5-1 and TRBJ1-6, with TRBD1 identical over 7 bases. The CDR3 contains 14 residues. The germline V gene encodes CDR1 SGHRS and CDR2 YFSETQ. The junction had 12 bases not matched to a gene; V was cut back by 4 bases and J by 14 bases. In nucleotides, the CDR3 is TGCGCCAGCAGCCTCGGGACAGAGGCTTCGGCCCTCCACTTT. It translates to CASSLGTEASALHF.

This chain links TRBV6-5 with TRBJ2-7, with 8 nucleotides matching TRBD1. The CDR3 has 16 residues. V lost 4 bases to trimming and J lost 8 bases; unmatched junction nucleotides: 16. The V gene's germline CDR1 is MNHEY and CDR2 SVGAGI. Here the CDR3 reads CASSLYTGTGSVQQYF. In DNA, the CDR3 is TGTGCCAGCAGTTTATATACCGGGACAGGATCAGTTCAGCAGTACTTC.

The rearrangement joins TRBV21-1 to TRBJ2-2; TRBD1 is the table's D call and was not checked against the DNA. TRBV21-1 is a recognized pseudogene. This CDR3 region has 15 residues. DNA for the CDR3: TGTGCCAGCAGCATAGGACAGGGTTCCGACGGGGAGCTGTTTTTT. The encoded protein is CASSIGQGSDGELFF.

The chain joins TRBV19 to TRBJ1-1; the D gene is possibly TRBD1 (5 bases). This CDR3 has 15 residues. Germline V lookup: CDR1 LNHDA, CDR2 SQIVND (reference sequence). Trimming cost V 5 bases and J 1 base, with 14 bases left between them. CDR3 sequence: CASSPAGQRNTEAFF. As DNA, the CDR3 is TGTGCCAGTAGTCCAGCGGGGCAGAGGAACACTGAAGCTTTCTTT.

The J gene is TRBJ2-7, the V gene TRBV9; D not certain. The CDR3 is made up of 13 amino acids. Germline V CDR1 and CDR2: SGDLS, YYNGEE. V was shortened by 3 bases and J by 0 bases, with 7 bases between the two germline ends. The CDR3 coding sequence is TGTGCCAGCAGCGGACTGAGCTCCTACGAGCAGTACTTC. Protein sequence: CASSGLSSYEQYF.

This chain joins TRBV7-2 and TRBJ2-3, with D possibly matching TRBD1 (5 bases). V gave up 8 bases and J gave up 1 base, with 7 bases separating them. CDR1 and CDR2 from the germline V gene are SGHTA and FQGNSA. The CDR3 covers 12 residues. CDR3 nucleotides: TGTGCCAGCGGCAGGGGCACAGATACGCAGTATTTT. It yields the protein CASGRGTDTQYF.